Listed below are T cell receptor beta chains from one sample, sequenced in a study of T cell changes during pregnancy in multiple sclerosis. Using immunoSEQ multiplex PCR, the repertoire was profiled, and TCRdb retains in-frame clones only, with some absent. The data show 34,000 or so clones, 90% seen once. The sequencing here drew on CD8+ T cells from peripheral blood mononuclear cells, taken before pregnancy. The receptors were gathered from a female donor with multiple sclerosis, enrolled in a pregnancy study. Both conserved end residues are part of each CDR3. D genes are given only for firm matches. Clone size is given for some rows only: seen once, a few or many times, or a class if the clone is expanded.

.	.	TRBJ2-7	TRBV1	CTSSQDERAKAYEQYF	TGCACCAGCAGCCAAGACGAGCGGGCAAAGGCCTACGAGCAGTACTTC
.	.	TRBJ2-2	TRBV19	CASSVSGLTVGELFF	TGTGCCAGTAGTGTGTCGGGGTTAACTGTCGGGGAGCTGTTTTTT
.	.	TRBJ2-2	TRBV29-1	CSVDSENTGELFF	TGCAGCGTTGACAGTGAGAACACCGGGGAGCTGTTTTTT
TRBD1	.	TRBJ1-1	TRBV15	CATSREAGQGAEAFF	TGTGCCACCAGCAGAGAGGCCGGACAGGGGGCTGAAGCTTTCTTT
TRBD2	.	TRBJ2-1	TRBV5-1	CASSLGRERNEQFF	TGCGCCAGCAGCTTGGGGCGGGAGCGAAATGAGCAGTTCTTC
.	.	TRBJ2-2	TRBV5-4	CASSGFGQENTGELFF	TGTGCCAGCAGTGGTTTTGGGCAGGAAAACACCGGGGAGCTGTTTTTT
.	many	TRBJ1-1	TRBV29-1	CSVDVSVTDLNTEAFF	TGCAGCGTTGACGTGAGTGTGACAGATTTGAACACTGAAGCTTTCTTT
TRBD1	.	TRBJ2-5	TRBV6-1	CASSEDPGQQETQYF	TGTGCCAGCAGTGAAGATCCGGGACAGCAAGAGACCCAGTACTTC
TRBD1	.	TRBJ2-7	TRBV19	CASSTGQGLYEQYF	TGTGCCAGTAGTACGGGACAGGGGCTATACGAGCAGTACTTC
TRBD2	.	TRBJ2-1	TRBV19	CASSRTSGRGPYNEQFF	TGTGCCAGTAGCAGGACTAGCGGGAGGGGGCCCTACAATGAGCAGTTCTTC
TRBD2	.	TRBJ2-2	TRBV6-1	CASRGTSYQAGELFF	TGTGCCAGCAGGGGGACTAGCTATCAGGCCGGGGAGCTGTTTTTT
.	.	TRBJ2-5	TRBV2	CASSEAEGIEETQYF	TGTGCCAGCAGTGAAGCAGAGGGCATCGAAGAGACCCAGTACTTC
.	.	TRBJ2-5	TRBV7-9	CASSLGSGTQYF	TGTGCCAGCAGCTTGGGCTCCGGGACCCAGTACTTC
.	.	TRBJ1-4	TRBV25-1	CASTPPASHGGKLFF	TGTGCCAGCACCCCTCCTGCGAGTCATGGAGGAAAACTGTTTTTT